The 11 T cell receptor beta chains below come from one sample, sequenced in a study of T cell changes during pregnancy in multiple sclerosis. Libraries were prepared by immunoSEQ multiplex PCR; TCRdb keeps only in-frame clonotypes and omits some of them. Here the sample spans roughly 40,000 clones, about 90% being singletons. The source was CD4+ T cells from peripheral blood mononuclear cells, collected before pregnancy. Source of these receptors: a female donor with multiple sclerosis, enrolled in a pregnancy study.

The chain recombines TRBV10-3 with TRBJ1-5, with 8 nucleotides matching TRBD1. The length of the CDR3 is 15 residues. In germline, CDR1 is ENHRY, CDR2 SYGVKD. V was pared by 4 bases and J by 1 base, with 3 bases of the junction left unmatched. Here the CDR3 reads CAISARQGSNQPQHF. CDR3 nucleotide sequence: TGTGCCATCAGTGCCAGACAGGGGAGCAATCAGCCCCAGCATTTT.

This chain links TRBV19 with TRBJ1-2; no clear D. The CDR3 runs to 12 residues. Germline loops: CDR1 LNHDA, CDR2 SQIVND (reference sequence). V was cut by 1 base and J by 7 bases, with 7 bases left in between. CDR3 sequence (DNA): TGTGCCAGTAGTATAGTTGAGCGTGGCTACACCTTC. Translated: CASSIVERGYTF.

Written as DNA, the CDR3 is TGTGCCAGCTCAAGACTGGGTGGCACTGAAGCTTTCTTT. It codes for CASSRLGGTEAFF. The gene calls are TRBV18 and TRBJ1-1; D is unresolved. Germline CDR1 KGHSH, CDR2 LQKENI. This CDR3 has 13 residues. V lost 5 bases to trimming and J lost 4 bases, with 11 bases between them.

This sequence joins TRBV19 and TRBJ1-1; possibly TRBD1 for D (6 bases). CDR1 and CDR2 (germline): LNHDA, SQIVND (reference sequence). The CDR3 loop spans 16 amino acids. Trimming removed 5 bases from V and 1 base from J, with 17 bases in between. The CDR3: CASSLLGWGQNTEAFF. The CDR3 nucleotides read TGTGCCAGTAGTTTACTCGGCTGGGGACAGAACACTGAAGCTTTCTTT.

This chain connects TRBV19 to TRBJ2-3; D is uncertain. From germline, CDR1 is LNHDA and CDR2 SQIVND (reference sequence). The CDR3 is 13 amino acids. The ends were cut back, 1 base at V and 5 bases at J, with 7 bases in the middle. The CDR3 reads CASSIGLGDTQYF. The DNA of the CDR3 is TGTGCCAGTAGTATAGGACTGGGAGATACGCAGTATTTT.

The V and J genes are TRBV7-3 and TRBJ2-1, with TRBD1 as a possible D gene (6 bases). This CDR3 has 14 amino acids. Germline loops: CDR1 SGHTA, CDR2 FQGTGA. V shed 0 bases and J shed 4 bases, with 7 bases lying between them. CDR3 loop: CASSLTRGYNEQFF. The CDR3 bases are TGTGCCAGCAGCTTAACTAGGGGGTACAATGAGCAGTTCTTC.

The chain has TRBV5-4 and TRBJ1-2, with 9 bases fitting TRBD1. V lost 3 bases, J lost 4 bases, and 7 bases stayed unmatched. Germline V lookup: CDR1 SGHNT, CDR2 YYREEE (reference sequence). The length of the CDR3 is 15 residues. The CDR3 protein is CASSWGTGKIYGYTF. The CDR3 nucleotides read TGTGCCAGCAGCTGGGGGACAGGGAAGATCTATGGCTACACCTTC. The complete variable domain, with remaining parts taken from reference TRBV5-4 and TRBJ1-2, reads ETGVTQSPTHLIKTRGQQVTLRCSSQSGHNTVSWYQQALGQGPQFIFQYYREEENGRGNFPPRFSGLQFPNYSSELNVNALELDDSALYLCASSWGTGKIYGYTFGSGTRLTVV.

The V call is TRBV30, the J call TRBJ1-3; 12 nucleotides align to TRBD1. CDR1 is GTSNPN and CDR2 is SVGIG in the germline V gene (reference sequence). The CDR3 is made up of 20 amino acids. The ends lost 2 bases at V and 1 base at J; junction bases unmatched: 15. In nucleotides, the CDR3 is TGTGCCTGGAGTCTTATTCCCGGGACAGGGGGCGTGGGATCTGGAAACACCATATATTTT. Translating it yields CAWSLIPGTGGVGSGNTIYF.

V usage is TRBV20-1 and J usage is TRBJ1-2; D not resolved. The V and J ends lost 6 bases and 5 bases respectively, with 10 bases between them. CDR1 and CDR2 from the germline V gene are DFQATT and SNEGSKA (reference sequence). The CDR3 runs 11 residues. CDR3 loop: CSAYSRYGYTF. The CDR3 DNA follows: TGCAGTGCCTACTCTAGGTATGGCTACACCTTC.

The chain joins TRBV19 to TRBJ1-5; D gene unclear. Between the trimmed V and J ends, which lost 2 bases and 4 bases, there was a span of 15 bases. Germline V CDR1 and CDR2: LNHDA, SQIVND (reference sequence). The CDR3 totals 16 residues. CDR3 nucleotides: TGTGCCAGTAGTATAATGTCGAGAGGTGTTAATCAGCCCCAGCATTTT. Encoded protein: CASSIMSRGVNQPQHF.

The chain has TRBV12-5 and TRBJ1-5; 10 nucleotides match TRBD1. The V and J ends lost 6 bases and 4 bases, in that order; junction bases with no gene match: 12. Germline V CDR1 and CDR2: LGHNT, FRNRAP. This CDR3 has 17 residues. The CDR3: CASGSPQGTGANQPQHF. CDR3 DNA sequence: TGTGCTAGTGGCTCCCCTCAGGGGACAGGGGCGAATCAGCCCCAGCATTTT.